This entry concerns a single T cell receptor (beta chain). The data originate from a study of T cell changes during pregnancy in multiple sclerosis. Using immunoSEQ multiplex PCR, the repertoire was profiled, and TCRdb retains in-frame clones only, with some absent. The sample yields about 65,000 clones, approximately 92% seen once. V gave up 4 bases and J gave up 4 bases; unmatched junction bases: 5. The length of the CDR3 is 15 residues. The V gene's germline CDR1 is SGDLS and CDR2 YYNGEE. Material: CD8+ T cells from peripheral blood mononuclear cells, obtained in the third trimester of pregnancy. V is TRBV9 and J is TRBJ1-2, with 12 bases that match TRBD1. The TCR sequence derives from a female donor in good health, enrolled as a control in a pregnancy study. CDR3 amino acids: CASSPGTGGPYGYTF. In DNA form, the CDR3 reads TGTGCCAGCAGCCCCGGGACAGGGGGCCCCTATGGCTACACCTTC. Complete variable domain (other parts from reference TRBV9 and TRBJ1-2): DSGVTQTPKHLITATGQRVTLRCSPRSGDLSVYWYQQSLDQGLQFLIQYYNGEERAKGNILERFSAQQFPDLHSELNLSSLELGDSALYFCASSPGTGGPYGYTFGSGTRLTVV.